The clone carrying this T cell receptor (beta chain) was counted between two and nine times. These data come from a study of STAT5B mutations in CD4+ large granular lymphocyte leukemia. The germline V gene encodes CDR1 SQVTM and CDR2 ANQGSEA. CDR3 length: 12 residues. The assay was immunoSEQ multiplex PCR, and TCRdb's table has in-frame clones only and misses some. In the table there are approximately 21,000 clones, 70% to 80% of which are singletons. The chain combines TRBV29-1 with TRBJ1-1; D gene uncertain. Sequenced: CD4+ T cells from blood buffy coats. This clonotype was obtained from a human donor in good health. The CDR3 sequence is CGANLLNTEAFF. The DNA of the CDR3 is TGCGGAGCAAACCTTTTGAACACTGAAGCTTTCTTT.